The rows below give T cell receptor beta chains drawn from one sample of a study of T cells in Graves' hyperthyroidism and ophthalmopathy. From the multiplex PCR reads, TCRdb called clonotypes with MiXCR, one entry per CDR3 protein. The table shows roughly 740,000 distinct CDR3 sequences, with about 15% occurring only once. What was sequenced was blood. The receptors stem from a man aged 18 to 30 with Graves' hyperthyroidism. CDR3s include the opening cysteine and the closing phenylalanine or tryptophan. A D gene is named only where the DNA matches it firmly. Size is omitted from some rows. Given values are once, few, many or a class for expanded clones.

J gene: TRBJ2-7; V gene: TRBV19; D gene: TRBD2; clone size: .; CDR3 DNA: TGTGCCAGTAGTATCGGGACTAGCGGCCGCCTAGTGCAGTACTTC; CDR3 protein: CASSIGTSGRLVQYF
J gene: TRBJ2-3; V gene: TRBV18; D gene: TRBD2; clone size: .; CDR3 DNA: TGTGCCAGCTCACCCTCTGGGCGGCTAGCGGGAACAGATTCGCAGTATTTT; CDR3 protein: CASSPSGRLAGTDSQYF
J gene: TRBJ2-1; V gene: TRBV11-3; D gene: TRBD2; clone size: few; CDR3 DNA: TGTGCCAGCAGCCCCCAAACACTAGCGGTGTACAATGAGCAGTTCTTC; CDR3 protein: CASSPQTLAVYNEQFF
J gene: TRBJ1-1; V gene: TRBV20-1; D gene: TRBD1; clone size: .; CDR3 DNA: TGCAGTGCTAGAGATAGACAGGGGGGCGGCACTGAAGCTTTCTTT; CDR3 protein: CSARDRQGGGTEAFF
J gene: TRBJ2-2; V gene: TRBV11-2; D gene: .; clone size: many; CDR3 DNA: TGTGCCAGCAGCCCCACGATAGGGTGGACCAAGAACACCGGGGAGCTGTTTTTT; CDR3 protein: CASSPTIGWTKNTGELFF
J gene: TRBJ1-4; V gene: TRBV6-1; D gene: .; clone size: .; CDR3 DNA: TGTGCCAGCACCCCTGGGTTGGGTCAAAAACTGTTTTTT; CDR3 protein: CASTPGLGQKLFF
J gene: TRBJ2-3; V gene: TRBV6-2/TRBV6-3; D gene: .; clone size: .; CDR3 DNA: TGTGCCAGCAGTTACACCACGGATTTCACTAGCACAGATACGCAGTATTTT; CDR3 protein: CASSYTTDFTSTDTQYF
J gene: TRBJ2-7; V gene: TRBV28; D gene: TRBD1; clone size: many; CDR3 DNA: TGTGCCAGTGGGGAACACGGGACAGGTACCTACGAGCAGTACTTC; CDR3 protein: CASGEHGTGTYEQYF
J gene: TRBJ1-2; V gene: TRBV6-2/TRBV6-3; D gene: TRBD1; clone size: few; CDR3 DNA: TGTGCCAGCAGTTACTCGGTCGCGATATCCGGGACAGGATATGGCTACACCTTC; CDR3 protein: CASSYSVAISGTGYGYTF
J gene: TRBJ2-3; V gene: TRBV27; D gene: TRBD2; clone size: many; CDR3 DNA: TGTGCCAGCAGTTTATCGGTCGCGACTAGCGGCACAGATACGCAGTATTTT; CDR3 protein: CASSLSVATSGTDTQYF
J gene: TRBJ2-7; V gene: TRBV6-5; D gene: .; clone size: .; CDR3 DNA: TGTGCCAGCAGTTACTCAGGAAGAGGGGTGGACTTCCGATCCTACGAGCAGTACTTC; CDR3 protein: CASSYSGRGVDFRSYEQYF
J gene: TRBJ1-1; V gene: TRBV3-1; D gene: .; clone size: many; CDR3 DNA: TGTGCCAGCAGCCAAGACTCGGGATTCATGAACACTGAAGCTTTCTTT; CDR3 protein: CASSQDSGFMNTEAFF
J gene: TRBJ2-2; V gene: TRBV5-1; D gene: .; clone size: .; CDR3 DNA: TGCGCCAGCAGCTTGTCAAGCGGAGAATCCGGGGAGCTGTTTTTT; CDR3 protein: CASSLSSGESGELFF
J gene: TRBJ2-5; V gene: TRBV6-1; D gene: .; clone size: .; CDR3 DNA: TGTGCCAGCAGCCGACGTGGGGGGTTGGAGACCCAGTACTTC; CDR3 protein: CASSRRGGLETQYF
J gene: TRBJ2-2; V gene: TRBV11-2; D gene: .; clone size: many; CDR3 DNA: TGTGCCAGCGGACAGCGGTTCTCGAACACCGGGGAGCTGTTTTTT; CDR3 protein: CASGQRFSNTGELFF
J gene: TRBJ1-5; V gene: TRBV7-2; D gene: .; clone size: few; CDR3 DNA: TGTGCCAGCAGCAATAGGATCGGCCAGCCCCAGCATTTT; CDR3 protein: CASSNRIGQPQHF
J gene: TRBJ1-5; V gene: TRBV28; D gene: .; clone size: .; CDR3 DNA: TGTGCCAGCAGTTCGCCCATCAATCAGCCCCAGCATTTT; CDR3 protein: CASSSPINQPQHF
J gene: TRBJ1-1; V gene: TRBV11-2; D gene: .; clone size: .; CDR3 DNA: TGTGCCAGCAGCTTAGACAGGGGTGACACTGAAGCTTTCTTT; CDR3 protein: CASSLDRGDTEAFF
J gene: TRBJ1-3; V gene: TRBV19; D gene: .; clone size: .; CDR3 DNA: TGTGCCAGTAGTATCACCTCTGGAAACACCATATATTTT; CDR3 protein: CASSITSGNTIYF
J gene: TRBJ1-1; V gene: TRBV10-3; D gene: .; clone size: .; CDR3 DNA: TGTGCCATCAGTGAGTCGCTTGTGGGGAACACTGAAGCTTTCTTT; CDR3 protein: CAISESLVGNTEAFF
J gene: TRBJ2-3; V gene: TRBV20-1; D gene: TRBD2; clone size: many; CDR3 DNA: TGCAGTGCTTCCAACCTCGGACTAGCGGGGGGACCAGATACGCAGTATTTT; CDR3 protein: CSASNLGLAGGPDTQYF
J gene: TRBJ1-1; V gene: TRBV2; D gene: .; clone size: many; CDR3 DNA: TGTGCCATCAGGTGGGGGGCCACTGAAGCTTTCTTT; CDR3 protein: CAIRWGATEAFF
J gene: TRBJ1-2; V gene: TRBV2; D gene: .; clone size: many; CDR3 DNA: TGTGCCAGTCTAGGGTATCCAGGGCCCTATGGCTACACCTTC; CDR3 protein: CASLGYPGPYGYTF
J gene: TRBJ2-1; V gene: TRBV12-5; D gene: .; clone size: many; CDR3 DNA: TGTGCTAGTGAGGCGAGCTCCTACAATGAGCAGTTCTTC; CDR3 protein: CASEASSYNEQFF
J gene: TRBJ2-3; V gene: TRBV6-2/TRBV6-3; D gene: TRBD1; clone size: few; CDR3 DNA: TGTGCCAGCAGTTACCAGGACAGGGGCCTTGTCCATACGCAGTATTTT; CDR3 protein: CASSYQDRGLVHTQYF
J gene: TRBJ1-1; V gene: TRBV3-1; D gene: .; clone size: many; CDR3 DNA: TGTGCCAGCAGCCAAGATCCTAGGTACACCTTGAACACTGAAGCTTTCTTT; CDR3 protein: CASSQDPRYTLNTEAFF
J gene: TRBJ2-7; V gene: TRBV20-1; D gene: .; clone size: many; CDR3 DNA: TGCAGTGCCAACCGGCTAAGGGGAACCTACGAGCAGTACTTC; CDR3 protein: CSANRLRGTYEQYF
J gene: TRBJ2-1; V gene: TRBV20-1; D gene: TRBD2; clone size: many; CDR3 DNA: TGCAGTGCGAAACTAGCGGGAGGGGAGCAGTTCTTC; CDR3 protein: CSAKLAGGEQFF
J gene: TRBJ2-7; V gene: TRBV7-9; D gene: TRBD2; clone size: many; CDR3 DNA: TGTGCCAGCAGCGGCGGGACTAGCGTAGCCTACGAGCAGTACTTC; CDR3 protein: CASSGGTSVAYEQYF
J gene: TRBJ2-7; V gene: TRBV6-1; D gene: TRBD1; clone size: many; CDR3 DNA: TGTGCCAGCAGTTTCCTGACAGGGGGAATGTACGAGCAGTACTTC; CDR3 protein: CASSFLTGGMYEQYF
J gene: TRBJ1-2; V gene: TRBV2; D gene: TRBD1; clone size: few; CDR3 DNA: TGTGCCAGCAGTGAAGGCAGGGGGCCCGGCTATGGCTACACCTTC; CDR3 protein: CASSEGRGPGYGYTF
J gene: TRBJ1-3; V gene: TRBV28; D gene: .; clone size: many; CDR3 DNA: TGTGCCAGCAGTTTAGACGGCTACTCTGGAAACACCATATATTTT; CDR3 protein: CASSLDGYSGNTIYF
J gene: TRBJ2-3; V gene: TRBV6-1; D gene: .; clone size: many; CDR3 DNA: TGTGCCAGCAGCGCCGGGATTCTTAGCACAGATACGCAGTATTTT; CDR3 protein: CASSAGILSTDTQYF
J gene: TRBJ2-4; V gene: TRBV6-2/TRBV6-3; D gene: .; clone size: once; CDR3 DNA: TGTGCCAGCAGTAGACACCCAGCCAAAAACATTCAGTACTTC; CDR3 protein: CASSRHPAKNIQYF
J gene: TRBJ2-3; V gene: TRBV5-1; D gene: TRBD2; clone size: many; CDR3 DNA: TGCGCCAGCAGCCTGAGCGGGAGGGACTTCACAGATACGCAGTATTTT; CDR3 protein: CASSLSGRDFTDTQYF
J gene: TRBJ1-2; V gene: TRBV13; D gene: .; clone size: .; CDR3 DNA: TGTGCCAGCAGCTTAGGCACCTACGACGGCTATGGCTACACCTTC; CDR3 protein: CASSLGTYDGYGYTF
J gene: TRBJ2-1; V gene: TRBV2; D gene: .; clone size: many; CDR3 DNA: TGTGCCATCGGGGGCGGTCCGAGTGAGCAGTTCTTC; CDR3 protein: CAIGGGPSEQFF
J gene: TRBJ2-1; V gene: TRBV12-3/TRBV12-4; D gene: .; clone size: .; CDR3 DNA: TGTGCCAGCAGCTTATATGGCGCTAGAAGTGAGCAGTTCTTC; CDR3 protein: CASSLYGARSEQFF
J gene: TRBJ1-5; V gene: TRBV28; D gene: .; clone size: .; CDR3 DNA: TGTGCCAGCAGTCGACAGGTCAATCAGCCCCAGCATTTT; CDR3 protein: CASSRQVNQPQHF
J gene: TRBJ1-1; V gene: TRBV20-1; D gene: TRBD1; clone size: few; CDR3 DNA: TGCAGTGCTAGAGATCGTCAGGGGGCTGAAGCTTTCTTT; CDR3 protein: CSARDRQGAEAFF
J gene: TRBJ2-2; V gene: TRBV7-9; D gene: TRBD2; clone size: .; CDR3 DNA: TGTGCCAGCAGCCCGACTAGCGGGACCACCGGGGAGCTGTTTTTT; CDR3 protein: CASSPTSGTTGELFF
J gene: TRBJ2-5; V gene: TRBV5-8; D gene: .; clone size: few; CDR3 DNA: TGTGCCAGCAGCCCACAGTTCATGGAGACCCAGTACTTC; CDR3 protein: CASSPQFMETQYF
J gene: TRBJ2-1; V gene: TRBV12-3/TRBV12-4; D gene: .; clone size: few; CDR3 DNA: TGTGCCAGCAGTTCCGCTGGGGGAGAGCAGTTCTTC; CDR3 protein: CASSSAGGEQFF
J gene: TRBJ2-2; V gene: TRBV27; D gene: .; clone size: few; CDR3 DNA: TGTGCCAGCAGTCCCCTGGGGCGAAACACCGGGGAGCTGTTTTTT; CDR3 protein: CASSPLGRNTGELFF
J gene: TRBJ2-3; V gene: TRBV7-9; D gene: .; clone size: few; CDR3 DNA: TGTGCCAGCAGCTTAGGCGTTGGCGTACGCACAGATACGCAGTATTTT; CDR3 protein: CASSLGVGVRTDTQYF
J gene: TRBJ2-1; V gene: TRBV20-1; D gene: TRBD2; clone size: .; CDR3 DNA: TGCAGTGCCCCGGGACTAGCGGGAGCCCCTTGGTACAATGAGCAGTTCTTC; CDR3 protein: CSAPGLAGAPWYNEQFF
J gene: TRBJ1-1; V gene: TRBV10-2; D gene: TRBD1; clone size: few; CDR3 DNA: TGCGCCAGCAGTGAGCCCGGGACAGGGAACACTGAAGCTTTCTTT; CDR3 protein: CASSEPGTGNTEAFF
J gene: TRBJ1-2; V gene: TRBV28; D gene: .; clone size: few; CDR3 DNA: TGTGCCAGCAGTTCACCTGGGGAGGCGAACTATGGCTACACCTTC; CDR3 protein: CASSSPGEANYGYTF
J gene: TRBJ2-1; V gene: TRBV20-1; D gene: TRBD2; clone size: many; CDR3 DNA: TGCAGTGCTTTAGGACTAGCGGGAGGATACAATGAGCAGTTCTTC; CDR3 protein: CSALGLAGGYNEQFF
J gene: TRBJ2-1; V gene: TRBV6-1; D gene: .; clone size: many; CDR3 DNA: TGTGCCAGCAGTAATATAGGCAGCTCCTACAATGAGCAGTTCTTC; CDR3 protein: CASSNIGSSYNEQFF
J gene: TRBJ1-2; V gene: TRBV5-1; D gene: .; clone size: .; CDR3 DNA: TGCGCCAGCAGCTCTCTTAATCTGGTTCTGGATGGCTACACCTTC; CDR3 protein: CASSSLNLVLDGYTF
J gene: TRBJ2-1; V gene: TRBV7-9; D gene: .; clone size: many; CDR3 DNA: TGTGCCAGCAGCTTAGCAAGGGATCTCGATGAGCAGTTCTTC; CDR3 protein: CASSLARDLDEQFF
J gene: TRBJ1-1; V gene: TRBV15; D gene: .; clone size: many; CDR3 DNA: TGTGCCACCAGCTTTAGGGGACGCGGTGAAGCTTTCTTT; CDR3 protein: CATSFRGRGEAFF
J gene: TRBJ2-1; V gene: TRBV24-1; D gene: .; clone size: few; CDR3 DNA: TGTGCCACCAGTGATGTCGGGGAGAAGAATTACAATGAGCAGTTCTTC; CDR3 protein: CATSDVGEKNYNEQFF
J gene: TRBJ2-3; V gene: TRBV7-8; D gene: .; clone size: many; CDR3 DNA: TGTGCCAGCAGCTTCAAGCCTCCACAGAGCACAGATACGCAGTATTTT; CDR3 protein: CASSFKPPQSTDTQYF
J gene: TRBJ2-5; V gene: TRBV28; D gene: .; clone size: .; CDR3 DNA: TGTGCCAGCAGTTTAATTACAGGGAACCAAGAGACCCAGTACTTC; CDR3 protein: CASSLITGNQETQYF
J gene: TRBJ2-3; V gene: TRBV13; D gene: .; clone size: many; CDR3 DNA: TGTGCCAGCAGCTTAAGGGGCTTCACAGATACGCAGTATTTT; CDR3 protein: CASSLRGFTDTQYF
J gene: TRBJ2-5; V gene: TRBV20-1; D gene: .; clone size: few; CDR3 DNA: TGCAGTGCTGCAAGGGCTAACCAAGAGACCCAGTACTTC; CDR3 protein: CSAARANQETQYF
J gene: TRBJ2-1; V gene: TRBV28; D gene: TRBD2; clone size: few; CDR3 DNA: TGTGCCAGCAGTTTACCGGGACTAGCGGGAGGGCCCGACAATGAGCAGTTCTTC; CDR3 protein: CASSLPGLAGGPDNEQFF
J gene: TRBJ2-1; V gene: TRBV7-3; D gene: TRBD2; clone size: many; CDR3 DNA: TGTGCCAGCAGCTTCGGAGCGGGAGGGCCGAGGTCCTACAATGAGCAGTTCTTC; CDR3 protein: CASSFGAGGPRSYNEQFF